A single sample gave rise to the 18 T cell receptor beta chains below, sequenced in a study of shared clonotypes between healthy human individuals. Data came from immunoSEQ multiplex PCR; TCRdb stores just in-frame clones and leaves some out. Among around 2.5 million clones listed, over 85% were seen once. Material: naive CD4+ T cells from PBMCs. Documented subset: CD45RA+ positively selected. The receptors shown here come from a man aged 18 to 29 in good health. Some clones in this sample may be carry-over from other donors' samples.

The DNA for the CDR3 is TGTGCCAGCAGCGTAGTGCCCGGGACTAGCGGGAGCGGGTCCTACAATGAGCAGTTCTTC. Its translation: CASSVVPGTSGSGSYNEQFF. The rearrangement links TRBV9 to TRBJ2-1; 14 bases are shared with TRBD2. In germline, CDR1 is SGDLS, CDR2 YYNGEE. This CDR3 is built from 20 residues. Unmatched junction bases numbered 9, after V lost 0 bases and J lost 1 base.

V gene TRBV7-2 combines with J gene TRBJ2-1; unclear D gene. Trimming took 5 bases from V and 7 from J, leaving 18 bases between them. From germline, CDR1 is SGHTA and CDR2 FQGNSA. This CDR3 is built from 15 residues. The chain's CDR3 is CASSPDRASWNEQFF. The CDR3, as DNA: TGTGCCAGCAGCCCGGACCGGGCAAGCTGGAATGAGCAGTTCTTC.

The chain employs TRBV5-1 and TRBJ1-4, with 8 bases fitting TRBD1. V was pared by 0 bases and J by 8 bases, with 9 bases of the junction left unmatched. The CDR3 length is 16 residues. Germline V gene lookup returns CDR1 SGHRS and CDR2 YFSETQ. CDR3 loop: CASSLDRRQGNEKLFF. CDR3 DNA sequence: TGCGCCAGCAGCTTGGACCGGAGACAGGGGAACGAAAAACTGTTTTTT.

This chain joins TRBV25-1 and TRBJ2-5, with a tentative D call TRBD1 (5 bases). Per germline, CDR1 MGHDK and CDR2 SYGVNS. CDR3 length: 14 amino acids. The ends were cut back, 4 bases at V and 0 bases at J, with 9 bases in the middle. As DNA, the CDR3 is TGTGCCAGCAGTGCGCCAGGGAACCAAGAGACCCAGTACTTC. Protein product: CASSAPGNQETQYF.

The count of this clone is one. The chain carries TRBV5-1 and TRBJ2-1; 9 nucleotides align to TRBD2. The V gene's germline CDR1 is SGHRS and CDR2 YFSETQ. The V gene end was trimmed by 3 bases and the J gene end by 7 bases; junction bases not matched to a gene: 11. This CDR3 is 16 amino acids long. This CDR3 reads CASSSPGLAGSNEQFF. In DNA, the CDR3 is TGCGCCAGCAGCTCTCCGGGACTAGCAGGTTCAAATGAGCAGTTCTTC. Together with reference TRBV5-1 and TRBJ2-1, the CDR3 gives the full variable domain: KAGVTQTPRYLIKTRGQQVTLSCSPISGHRSVSWYQQTPGQGLQFLFEYFSETQRNKGNFPGRFSGRQFSNSRSEMNVSTLELGDSALYLCASSSPGLAGSNEQFFGPGTRLTVL.

The J gene is TRBJ2-7, the V gene TRBV7-9; 8 bases match TRBD1. The V segment lost 7 bases and the J segment 5 bases; nucleotides outside the gene matches: 10. The CDR3 is made up of 14 amino acids. CDR1 is SEHNR, CDR2 FQNEAQ, per germline (reference sequence). CDR3 sequence (DNA): TGTGCCAGCACTGGCCGGAAGGACAGGGACGAGCAGTACTTC. This sequence encodes CASTGRKDRDEQYF. The whole variable domain, filled in from reference TRBV7-9 and TRBJ2-7, reads DTGVSQNPRHKITKRGQNVTFRCDPISEHNRLYWYRQTLGQGPEFLTYFQNEAQLEKSRLLSDRFSAERPKGSFSTLEIQRTEQGDSAMYLCASTGRKDRDEQYFGPGTRLTVT.

V is TRBV19 and J is TRBJ1-1; TRBD1 matches 7 bases. Germline V gene data show CDR1 as LNHDA and CDR2 as SQIVND (reference sequence). Trimming removed 2 bases from V and 3 bases from J; junction bases left unmatched: 6. The CDR3 sequence is 15 residues long. The CDR3 region is CASSIPGGRYTEAFF. Here the CDR3 DNA reads TGTGCCAGTAGTATACCAGGGGGGCGGTACACTGAAGCTTTCTTT.

In nucleotides, the CDR3 is TGTGCCATCAGTGAGTCGGGGGCGGGATATGGCTACACCTTC. It codes for CAISESGAGYGYTF. This chain links TRBV10-3 with TRBJ1-2; tentatively, D is TRBD1 (6 bases). Trimming cost V 0 bases and J 5 bases, with 10 bases left between them. The CDR3 is 14 residues long. CDR1 is ENHRY, CDR2 SYGVKD, per germline.

The chain uses TRBV7-9 and TRBJ2-7; D is undetermined. Per the germline V gene, CDR1 is SEHNR and CDR2 is FQNEAQ (reference sequence). Between the trimmed V and J ends, which lost 0 bases and 0 bases, there was a span of 6 bases. This CDR3 has 14 residues. The CDR3 DNA sequence: TGTGCCAGCAGCTTAGCGGTTAGCTCCTACGAGCAGTACTTC. Protein: CASSLAVSSYEQYF.

The chain joins TRBV27 to TRBJ2-3, with TRBD2 matching over 8 bases. The CDR3 consists of 13 residues. Germline-derived CDR1 and CDR2 are MNHEY and SMNVEV (reference sequence). After removal of 10 bases from V and 1 base from J, the junction contained 4 bases not matched to a gene. DNA for the CDR3: TGTGCCAACGCGGGACTAGGCACAGATACGCAGTATTTT. Protein: CANAGLGTDTQYF.

V is TRBV7-3 and J is TRBJ2-1; possibly TRBD1 for D (5 bases). The CDR3 covers 14 residues. Germline CDR1 reads SGHTA; CDR2 reads FQGTGA. V lost 4 bases and J 9 bases, leaving 16 bases between the germline ends. The CDR3 DNA is TGTGCCAGCAGCTCCGAGACAGTAGGCGGTGAGCAGTTCTTC. Protein: CASSSETVGGEQFF.

The rearrangement joins TRBV4-2 to TRBJ1-4; 8 positions match TRBD1. V gave up 2 bases and J gave up 6 bases; unmatched junction bases: 5. CDR1 and CDR2 (germline): LGHNA, YNFKEQ. The CDR3 covers 15 residues. In DNA, the CDR3 is TGTGCCAGCAGCCAAAGCCGGGACAGGCATGAAAAACTGTTTTTT. Translated, it gives CASSQSRDRHEKLFF.

This rearrangement joins TRBV5-1 to TRBJ2-2; tentatively, D is TRBD2 (5 bases). Germline V gene sequence: CDR1 SGHRS, CDR2 YFSETQ. V lost 0 bases, J lost 0 bases, and 9 bases lay in between. The CDR3 spans 16 residues. CDR3 DNA sequence: TGCGCCAGCAGCTTGGCAGTCGGGGCGAACACCGGGGAGCTGTTTTTT. Residues: CASSLAVGANTGELFF.

The chain uses TRBV11-2 and TRBJ1-3; TRBD1 might be the D (5 bases). This CDR3 is built from 18 residues. Germline CDR1 is SGHAT and CDR2 is FQNNGV. Trimming took off 3 bases at V and 3 bases at J, with 21 bases between the two ends. The CDR3 DNA is TGTGCCAGCAGCTTCAGGTCAGGGATATATAGTGATGGAAACACCATATATTTT. It translates to CASSFRSGIYSDGNTIYF.

This sequence joins TRBV7-9 and TRBJ2-7; possibly TRBD2 for D (5 bases). The CDR3 runs 15 residues. Germline CDR1 and CDR2: SEHNR and FQNEAQ (reference sequence). Trimming removed 1 base from V and 3 bases from J, with 13 bases in between. CDR3 sequence reads: CASSLGEGALYEQYF. For the CDR3, the DNA is TGTGCCAGCAGCTTAGGCGAGGGAGCCCTCTACGAGCAGTACTTC.

The gene calls are TRBV6-1 and TRBJ1-1, with D tentatively TRBD1 (6 bases). CDR3 size: 14 residues. Germline loops: CDR1 MNHNS, CDR2 SASEGT. Trimming shortened V by 7 bases and J by 3 bases, and 15 bases separated the two germline ends. Here the CDR3 DNA reads TGTGCCAGCACCCAGGGGCCCCGGGACACTGAAGCTTTCTTT. This translates into CASTQGPRDTEAFF.

Concerning this clone itself: The identical CDR3 is also encoded by other nucleotide sequences in the sample. The rearrangement uses TRBV9 and TRBJ2-3; the D gene is possibly TRBD1 (5 bases). The V end lost 0 bases, the J end lost 0 bases, and 8 bases lay between the germline ends. The CDR3 is 15 residues long. Germline values: CDR1 SGDLS, CDR2 YYNGEE. The DNA of the CDR3 is TGTGCCAGCAGCGTAGGCCAGGGAAGCACAGATACGCAGTATTTT. It yields the protein CASSVGQGSTDTQYF.

The V and J genes are TRBV5-1 and TRBJ2-3; D remains unclear. This CDR3 is built from 15 residues. V gave up 4 bases and J gave up 0 bases, with 12 bases separating them. The germline V gene encodes CDR1 SGHRS and CDR2 YFSETQ. The CDR3 DNA reads as TGCGCCAGCAGCCCAATCAGCCTTAGCACAGATACGCAGTATTTT. Encoded protein: CASSPISLSTDTQYF.